These 14 T cell receptor beta chains share one sample of origin, sequenced in a study of Tregs in tolerant kidney transplant recipients. Some clones are missing from TCRdb's copy, which holds only in-frame ones; the method was immunoSEQ multiplex PCR. The sample records 55,000 to 70,000 clones, approximately 83% being singletons. The sequencing used Tregs from blood, collected before the transplant. The receptor set was obtained from a human donor who received a combined kidney and bone marrow transplant.

The chain uses TRBV11-2 and TRBJ2-1; D unresolved. The CDR3 is made up of 15 amino acids. V shed 6 bases and J shed 1 base, with 13 bases lying between them. The germline gives CDR1 SGHAT, CDR2 FQNNGV. The CDR3: CASRGLAESYNEQFF. The CDR3 DNA reads TGTGCCAGCAGGGGATTGGCGGAGTCCTACAATGAGCAGTTCTTC. The full variable domain, completed using reference TRBV11-2 and TRBJ2-1, is EAGVAQSPRYKIIEKRQSVAFWCNPISGHATLYWYQQILGQGPKLLIQFQNNGVVDDSQLPKDRFSAERLKGVDSTLKIQPAKLEDSAVYLCASRGLAESYNEQFFGPGTRLTVL.

The CDR3 sequence: CASSIANEQYF. Here the CDR3 DNA reads TGTGCCAGCAGTATCGCCAACGAGCAGTACTTC. The chain recombines TRBV27 with TRBJ2-7; D remains unclear. V was trimmed by 5 bases and J by 5 bases, leaving 7 bases between them. The CDR3 loop spans 11 amino acids. The germline gives CDR1 MNHEY, CDR2 SMNVEV (reference sequence).

The genes are TRBV5-6 and TRBJ1-1, with 10 bases fitting TRBD1. J lost 7 bases, V lost 4 bases, and 7 bases had no gene match. CDR1 SGHDT and CDR2 YYEEEE come from the germline V gene. The length of the CDR3 is 14 residues. CDR3 nucleotides: TGTGCCAGCAGCCCGACAGGGGGCTCGGGTGAAGCTTTCTTT. Its translation: CASSPTGGSGEAFF. Based on the CDR3 plus reference TRBV5-6 and TRBJ1-1, the full variable domain is DAGVTQSPTHLIKTRGQQVTLRCSPKSGHDTVSWYQQALGQGPQFIFQYYEEEERQRGNFPDRFSGHQFPNYSSELNVNALLLGDSALYLCASSPTGGSGEAFFGQGTRLTVV.

The rearrangement uses TRBV2 and TRBJ1-4; the match to TRBD1 covers 7 bases. The germline V gene has CDR1 SNHLY and CDR2 FYNNEI. The CDR3 length is 15 residues. The V and J ends lost 6 bases and 4 bases, in that order; junction bases with no gene match: 8. The CDR3 loop is CASSVAGGGNEKLFF. The CDR3 DNA sequence: TGTGCCAGCAGCGTGGCAGGGGGTGGTAATGAAAAACTGTTTTTT.

Points on this clone: Distinct nucleotide sequences in the sample also encode this CDR3. The CDR3 DNA sequence: TGCGCCAGCAGCCGGCGAGGGACAGGGGGCACAGATACGCAGTATTTT. This sequence encodes CASSRRGTGGTDTQYF. This chain links TRBV5-1 with TRBJ2-3; TRBD1 aligns across 10 bases. Per germline, CDR1 SGHRS and CDR2 YFSETQ. The CDR3 covers 16 residues. With V trimmed by 4 bases and J by 1 base, 6 bases remained unmatched.

The rearrangement links TRBV4-3 to TRBJ2-1; D assignment may be TRBD1 or TRBD2 (5 bases each). Germline loops: CDR1 LGHNA, CDR2 YSLEER. V was cut by 5 bases and J by 7 bases, with 12 bases left in between. The CDR3 is made up of 13 amino acids. The CDR3 here is CASSNRDGNEQFF. In nucleotides, the CDR3 is TGCGCCAGCAGCAACCGGGACGGGAATGAGCAGTTCTTC.

The chain employs TRBV6-6 and TRBJ1-2, with D possibly matching TRBD1 (6 bases). Trimming took off 6 bases at V and 4 bases at J, with 15 bases between the two ends. The CDR3 runs to 14 residues. Germline CDR1 MNHNY, CDR2 SVGAGI (reference sequence). CDR3 region: CASSGRGQIYGYTF. The CDR3, as DNA: TGTGCCAGCAGCGGACGGGGGCAGATCTATGGCTACACCTTC.

The V call is TRBV13, the J call TRBJ1-5, with no clear D. V lost 4 bases and J 2 bases, leaving 18 bases between the germline ends. This CDR3 is 17 amino acids long. Germline CDR1 PRHDT, CDR2 FYEKMQ (reference sequence). In nucleotides, the CDR3 is TGTGCCAGCAGCTCCCCTTGGGGAGGCGATCGCAATCAGCCCCAGCATTTT. Translating gives CASSSPWGGDRNQPQHF. Drawing the rest from reference TRBV13 and TRBJ1-5, the complete variable domain is AAGVIQSPRHLIKEKRETATLKCYPIPRHDTVYWYQQGPGQDPQFLISFYEKMQSDKGSIPDRFSAQQFSDYHSELNMSSLELGDSALYFCASSSPWGGDRNQPQHFGDGTRLSIL.

The chain is built from TRBV27 and TRBJ1-6; D gene uncertain. The CDR3 consists of 16 residues. CDR1 and CDR2 from the germline V gene are MNHEY and SMNVEV (reference sequence). V was cut by 5 bases and J by 6 bases, with 17 bases left in between. The CDR3 bases are TGTGCCAGCAGTGAACCCCGGGGTCGGAGTAATTCACCCCTCCACTTT. The encoded protein is CASSEPRGRSNSPLHF.

The V gene is TRBV4-1, the J gene TRBJ2-1; D is uncertain. CDR3 length: 15 amino acids. The ends were cut back, 1 base at V and 2 bases at J, with 9 bases in the middle. The germline V gene has CDR1 MGHRA and CDR2 YSYEKL. CDR3 region: CASSQGLYPYNEQFF. The DNA of the CDR3 is TGCGCCAGCAGCCAAGGGCTATACCCCTACAATGAGCAGTTCTTC.

J is TRBJ2-7 and V is TRBV27; unclear D gene. V lost 0 bases and J 6 bases, leaving 9 bases between the germline ends. Germline CDR1 is MNHEY and CDR2 is SMNVEV (reference sequence). The CDR3 is 13 residues long. Written as DNA, the CDR3 is TGTGCCAGCAGTTTATCCCTCAATTTCGAGCAGTACTTC. Protein sequence: CASSLSLNFEQYF.

The chain links TRBV20-1 to TRBJ2-1, with D uncertain. Trimming left V 5 bases short and J 2 bases short, with 4 bases between. The CDR3 length is 11 residues. Germline-derived CDR1 and CDR2 are DFQATT and SNEGSKA (reference sequence). The CDR3: CSARAYNEQFF. In DNA form, the CDR3 reads TGCAGTGCTCGCGCCTACAATGAGCAGTTCTTC.

This clone has just one count. The chain joins TRBV6-5 to TRBJ1-1, with a tentative D call TRBD1 (6 bases). From germline, CDR1 is MNHEY and CDR2 SVGAGI. The CDR3 is 14 residues long. V was shortened by 5 bases and J by 8 bases, with 18 bases between the two germline ends. CDR3 sequence reads: CASSTPGQRLEAFF. CDR3 bases: TGTGCCAGCAGTACCCCGGGACAAAGGCTAGAAGCTTTCTTT.

This chain links TRBV29-1 with TRBJ1-4; 8 bases are shared with TRBD1. The CDR3 consists of 14 residues. Germline trimming cut 7 bases from V and 2 bases from J; bases unmatched to any gene: 6. Looked up from germline, CDR1 is SQVTM and CDR2 is ANQGSEA. The CDR3 sequence is CSAETGVTNEKLFF. The CDR3 nucleotides read TGCAGCGCAGAGACAGGGGTTACTAATGAAAAACTGTTTTTT.